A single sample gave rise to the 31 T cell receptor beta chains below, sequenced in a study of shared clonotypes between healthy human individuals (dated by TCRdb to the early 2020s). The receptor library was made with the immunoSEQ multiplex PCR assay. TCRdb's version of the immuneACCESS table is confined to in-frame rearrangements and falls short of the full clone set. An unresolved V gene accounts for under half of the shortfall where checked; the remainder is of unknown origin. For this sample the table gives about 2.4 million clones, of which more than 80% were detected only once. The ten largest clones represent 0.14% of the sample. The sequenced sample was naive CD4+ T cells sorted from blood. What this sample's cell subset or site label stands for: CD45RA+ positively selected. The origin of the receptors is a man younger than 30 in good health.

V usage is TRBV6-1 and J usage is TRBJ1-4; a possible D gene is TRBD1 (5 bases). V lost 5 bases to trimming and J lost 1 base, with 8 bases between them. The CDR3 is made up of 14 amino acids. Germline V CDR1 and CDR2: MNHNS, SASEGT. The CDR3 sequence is CASSSGGTNEKLFF. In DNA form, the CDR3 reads TGTGCCAGCAGTTCGGGGGGAACTAATGAAAAACTGTTTTTT.

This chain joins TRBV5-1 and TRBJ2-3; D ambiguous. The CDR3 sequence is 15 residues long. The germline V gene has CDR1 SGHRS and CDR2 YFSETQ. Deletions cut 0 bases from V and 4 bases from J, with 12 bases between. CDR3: CASSLDRLAPDTQYF. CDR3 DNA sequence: TGCGCCAGCAGCTTGGACCGTTTAGCCCCAGATACGCAGTATTTT. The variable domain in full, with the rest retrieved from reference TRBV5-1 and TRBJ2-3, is KAGVTQTPRYLIKTRGQQVTLSCSPISGHRSVSWYQQTPGQGLQFLFEYFSETQRNKGNFPGRFSGRQFSNSRSEMNVSTLELGDSALYLCASSLDRLAPDTQYFGPGTRLTVL.

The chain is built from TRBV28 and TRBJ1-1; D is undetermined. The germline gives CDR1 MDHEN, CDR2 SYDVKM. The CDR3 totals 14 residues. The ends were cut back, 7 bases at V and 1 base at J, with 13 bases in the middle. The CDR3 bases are TGTGCCAGCACAGAAGACACCGCGAACACTGAAGCTTTCTTT. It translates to CASTEDTANTEAFF. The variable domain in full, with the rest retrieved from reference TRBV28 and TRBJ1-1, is DVKVTQSSRYLVKRTGEKVFLECVQDMDHENMFWYRQDPGLGLRLIYFSYDVKMKEKGDIPEGYSVSREKKERFSLILESASTNQTSMYLCASTEDTANTEAFFGQGTRLTVV.

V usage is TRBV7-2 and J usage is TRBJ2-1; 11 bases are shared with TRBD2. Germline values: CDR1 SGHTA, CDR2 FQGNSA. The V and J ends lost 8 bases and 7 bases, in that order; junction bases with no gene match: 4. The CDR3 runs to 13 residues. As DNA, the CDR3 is TGTGCCAGCTCCACTAGCGGGAGAAATGAGCAGTTCTTC. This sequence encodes CASSTSGRNEQFF.

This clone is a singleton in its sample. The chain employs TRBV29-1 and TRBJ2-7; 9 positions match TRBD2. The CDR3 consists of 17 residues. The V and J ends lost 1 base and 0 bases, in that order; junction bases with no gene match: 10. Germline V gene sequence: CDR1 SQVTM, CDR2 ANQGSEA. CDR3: CSVEVAGVFPRSYEQYF. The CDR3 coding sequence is TGCAGCGTTGAAGTAGCGGGAGTTTTTCCCCGCTCCTACGAGCAGTACTTC.

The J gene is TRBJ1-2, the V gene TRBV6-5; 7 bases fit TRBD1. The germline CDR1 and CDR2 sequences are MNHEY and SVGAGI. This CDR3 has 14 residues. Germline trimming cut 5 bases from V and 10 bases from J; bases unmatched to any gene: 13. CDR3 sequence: CASSRTGFPISYTF. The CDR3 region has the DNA TGTGCCAGCAGTCGGACAGGTTTTCCGATATCCTACACCTTC.

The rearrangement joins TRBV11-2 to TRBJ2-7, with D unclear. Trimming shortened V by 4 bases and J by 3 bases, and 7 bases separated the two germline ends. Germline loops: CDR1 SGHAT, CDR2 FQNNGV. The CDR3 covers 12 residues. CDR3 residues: CASSSGLYEQYF. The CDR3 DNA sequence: TGTGCCAGCAGCTCGGGCCTCTACGAGCAGTACTTC.

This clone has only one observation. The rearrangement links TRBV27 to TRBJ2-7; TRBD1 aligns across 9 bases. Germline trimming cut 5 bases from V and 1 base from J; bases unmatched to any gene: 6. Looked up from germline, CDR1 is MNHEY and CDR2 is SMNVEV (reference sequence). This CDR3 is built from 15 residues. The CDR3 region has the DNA TGTGCCAGCAGTAGGCGACAGGGGGGTTCCTACGAGCAGTACTTC. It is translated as CASSRRQGGSYEQYF.

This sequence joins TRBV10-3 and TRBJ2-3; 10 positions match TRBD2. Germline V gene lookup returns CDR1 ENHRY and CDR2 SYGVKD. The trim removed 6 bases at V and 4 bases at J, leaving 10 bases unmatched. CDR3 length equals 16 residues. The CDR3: CAIRDLTSGVADTQYF. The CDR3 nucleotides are TGTGCCATCAGGGATCTAACTAGCGGGGTTGCAGATACGCAGTATTTT.

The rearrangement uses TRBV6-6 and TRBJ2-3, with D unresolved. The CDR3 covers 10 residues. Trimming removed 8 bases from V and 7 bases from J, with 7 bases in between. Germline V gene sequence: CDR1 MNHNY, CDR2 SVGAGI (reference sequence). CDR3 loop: CASRSNTQYF. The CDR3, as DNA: TGTGCCAGCCGCTCAAATACGCAGTATTTT.

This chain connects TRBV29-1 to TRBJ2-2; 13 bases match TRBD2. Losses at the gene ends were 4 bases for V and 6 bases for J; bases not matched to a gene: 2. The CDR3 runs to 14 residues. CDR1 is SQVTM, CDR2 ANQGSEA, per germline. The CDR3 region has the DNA TGCAGCGTTGGGACTAGCGGGAGCGCCGGGGAGCTGTTTTTT. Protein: CSVGTSGSAGELFF.

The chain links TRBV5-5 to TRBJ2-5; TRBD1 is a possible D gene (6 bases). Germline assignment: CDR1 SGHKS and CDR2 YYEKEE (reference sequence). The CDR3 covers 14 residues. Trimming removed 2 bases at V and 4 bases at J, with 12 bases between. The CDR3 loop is CASSFTGLGETQYF. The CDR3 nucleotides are TGTGCCAGCAGCTTTACAGGGTTGGGAGAGACCCAGTACTTC.

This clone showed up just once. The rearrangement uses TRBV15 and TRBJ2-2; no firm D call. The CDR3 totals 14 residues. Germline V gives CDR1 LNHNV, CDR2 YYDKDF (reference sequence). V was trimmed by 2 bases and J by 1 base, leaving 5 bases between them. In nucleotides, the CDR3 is TGTGCCACCAGCAGACCGGTGAACACCGGGGAGCTGTTTTTT. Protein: CATSRPVNTGELFF.

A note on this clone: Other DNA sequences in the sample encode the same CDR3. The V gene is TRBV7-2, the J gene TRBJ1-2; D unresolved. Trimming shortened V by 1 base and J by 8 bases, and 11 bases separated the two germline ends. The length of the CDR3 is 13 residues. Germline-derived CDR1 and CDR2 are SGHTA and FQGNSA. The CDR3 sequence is CASSLDRVYGYTF. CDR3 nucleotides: TGTGCCAGCAGCTTAGATCGGGTCTACGGCTACACCTTC.

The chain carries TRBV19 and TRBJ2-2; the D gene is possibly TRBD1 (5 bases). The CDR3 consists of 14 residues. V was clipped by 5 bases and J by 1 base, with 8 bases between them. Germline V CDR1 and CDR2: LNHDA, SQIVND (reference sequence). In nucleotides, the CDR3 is TGTGCCAGTAGTTTTCAGGGGAACACCGGGGAGCTGTTTTTT. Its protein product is CASSFQGNTGELFF.

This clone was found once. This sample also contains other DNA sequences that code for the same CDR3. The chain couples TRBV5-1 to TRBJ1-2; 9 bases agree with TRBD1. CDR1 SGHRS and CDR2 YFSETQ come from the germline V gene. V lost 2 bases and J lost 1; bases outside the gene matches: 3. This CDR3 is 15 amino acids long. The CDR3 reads CASSLTGGGNYGYTF. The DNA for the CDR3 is TGCGCCAGCAGCTTAACAGGGGGCGGTAACTATGGCTACACCTTC.

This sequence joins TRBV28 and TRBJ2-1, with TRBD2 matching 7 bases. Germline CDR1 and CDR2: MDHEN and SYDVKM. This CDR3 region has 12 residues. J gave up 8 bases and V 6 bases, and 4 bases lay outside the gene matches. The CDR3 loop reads CASRLRGDEQFF. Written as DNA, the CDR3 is TGTGCCAGCAGACTCCGGGGGGATGAGCAGTTCTTC.

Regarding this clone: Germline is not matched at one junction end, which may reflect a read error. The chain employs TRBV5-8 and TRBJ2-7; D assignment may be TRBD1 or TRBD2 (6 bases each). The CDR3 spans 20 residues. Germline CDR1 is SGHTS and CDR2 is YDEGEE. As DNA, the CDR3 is TGTGCCAGCACCTCCCAACCCGGGGGCCGTCCGGGACCATTTTCCTCCGAGCAGTACTTC. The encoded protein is CASTSQPGGRPGPFSSEQYF.

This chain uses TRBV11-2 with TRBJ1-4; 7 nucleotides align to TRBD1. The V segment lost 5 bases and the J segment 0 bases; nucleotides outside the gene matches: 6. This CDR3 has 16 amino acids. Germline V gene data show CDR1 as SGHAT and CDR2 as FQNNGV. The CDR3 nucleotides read TGTGCCAGCAGCCCGGCCGGGACAGCAACTAATGAAAAACTGTTTTTT. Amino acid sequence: CASSPAGTATNEKLFF.

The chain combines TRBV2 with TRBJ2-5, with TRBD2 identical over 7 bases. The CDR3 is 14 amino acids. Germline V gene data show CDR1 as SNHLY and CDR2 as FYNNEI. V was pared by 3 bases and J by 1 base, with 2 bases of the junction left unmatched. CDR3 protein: CASSESGAQETQYF. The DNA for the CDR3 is TGTGCCAGCAGTGAGAGCGGGGCCCAAGAGACCCAGTACTTC.

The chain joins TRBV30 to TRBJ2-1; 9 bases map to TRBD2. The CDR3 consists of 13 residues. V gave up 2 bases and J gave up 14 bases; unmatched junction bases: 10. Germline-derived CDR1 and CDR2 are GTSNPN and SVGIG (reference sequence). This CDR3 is CAWSLTSGPRKFF. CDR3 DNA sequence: TGTGCCTGGAGTCTAACTAGCGGGCCAAGGAAGTTCTTC.

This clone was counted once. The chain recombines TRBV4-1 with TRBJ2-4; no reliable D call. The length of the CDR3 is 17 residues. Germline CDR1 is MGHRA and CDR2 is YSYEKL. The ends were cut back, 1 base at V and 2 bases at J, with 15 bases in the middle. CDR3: CASSQGRIYGTKNIQYF. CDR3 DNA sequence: TGCGCCAGCAGCCAAGGCAGGATCTATGGTACCAAAAACATTCAGTACTTC.

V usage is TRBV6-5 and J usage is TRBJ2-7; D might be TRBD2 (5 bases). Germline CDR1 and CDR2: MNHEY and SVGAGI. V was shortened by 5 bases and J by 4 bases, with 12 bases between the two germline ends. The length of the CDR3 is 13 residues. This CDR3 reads CASSAAGLYEQYF. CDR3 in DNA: TGTGCCAGCAGTGCGGCCGGACTTTACGAGCAGTACTTC.

The CDR3 DNA sequence: TGTGCCAGCGCCTCTAGCCCTCCCGGGGAGCTGTTTTTT. The encoded protein is CASASSPPGELFF. This chain joins TRBV2 and TRBJ2-2; possibly TRBD2 for D (5 bases). Looked up from germline, CDR1 is SNHLY and CDR2 is FYNNEI. V shed 8 bases and J shed 6 bases, with 13 bases lying between them. The CDR3 runs 13 residues.

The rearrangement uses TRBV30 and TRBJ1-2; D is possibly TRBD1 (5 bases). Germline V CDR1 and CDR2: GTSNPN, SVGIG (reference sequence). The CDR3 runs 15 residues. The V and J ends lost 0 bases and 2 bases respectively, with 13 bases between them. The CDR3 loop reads CAWSVLGPMNYGYTF. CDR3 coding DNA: TGTGCCTGGAGTGTACTGGGACCCATGAACTATGGCTACACCTTC. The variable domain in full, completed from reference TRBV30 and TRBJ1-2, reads SQTIHQWPATLVQPVGSPLSLECTVEGTSNPNLYWYRQAAGRGLQLLFYSVGIGQISSEVPQNLSASRPQDRQFILSSKKLLLSDSGFYLCAWSVLGPMNYGYTFGSGTRLTVV.

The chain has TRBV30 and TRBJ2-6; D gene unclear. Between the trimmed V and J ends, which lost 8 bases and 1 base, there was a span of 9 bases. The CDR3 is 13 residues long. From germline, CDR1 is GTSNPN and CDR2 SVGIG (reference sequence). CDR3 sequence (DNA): TGTGCCGTTCCATGGTCTGGGGCCAACGTCCTGACTTTC. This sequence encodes CAVPWSGANVLTF. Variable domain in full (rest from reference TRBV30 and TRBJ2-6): SQTIHQWPATLVQPVGSPLSLECTVEGTSNPNLYWYRQAAGRGLQLLFYSVGIGQISSEVPQNLSASRPQDRQFILSSKKLLLSDSGFYLCAVPWSGANVLTFGAGSRLTVL.

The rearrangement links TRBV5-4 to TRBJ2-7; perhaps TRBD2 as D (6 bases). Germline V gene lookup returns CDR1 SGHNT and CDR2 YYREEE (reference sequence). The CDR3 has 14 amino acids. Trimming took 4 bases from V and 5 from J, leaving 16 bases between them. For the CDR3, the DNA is TGTGCCAGCAGCCTGGTCGGGAGACGGGACGAGCAGTACTTC. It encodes CASSLVGRRDEQYF.

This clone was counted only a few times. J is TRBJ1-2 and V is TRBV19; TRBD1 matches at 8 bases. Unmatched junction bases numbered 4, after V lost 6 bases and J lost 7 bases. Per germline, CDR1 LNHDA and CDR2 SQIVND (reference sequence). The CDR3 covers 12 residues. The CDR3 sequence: CASSEQGGGYTF. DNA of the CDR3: TGTGCCAGTAGCGAACAGGGGGGTGGCTACACCTTC.

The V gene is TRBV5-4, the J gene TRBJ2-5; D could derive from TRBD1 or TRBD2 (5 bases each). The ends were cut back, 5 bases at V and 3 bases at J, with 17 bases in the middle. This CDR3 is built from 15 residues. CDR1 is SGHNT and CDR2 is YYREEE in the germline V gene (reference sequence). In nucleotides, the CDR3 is TGTGCCAGCAGATATATGAACCGAGGGGAAGAGACCCAGTACTTC. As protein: CASRYMNRGEETQYF.

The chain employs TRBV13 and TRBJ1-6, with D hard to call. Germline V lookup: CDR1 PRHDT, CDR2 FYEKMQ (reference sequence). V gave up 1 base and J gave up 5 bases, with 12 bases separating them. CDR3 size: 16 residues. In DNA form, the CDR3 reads TGTGCCAGCAGCTTAGCTGGGTCACTCAATAATTCACCCCTCCACTTT. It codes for CASSLAGSLNNSPLHF.

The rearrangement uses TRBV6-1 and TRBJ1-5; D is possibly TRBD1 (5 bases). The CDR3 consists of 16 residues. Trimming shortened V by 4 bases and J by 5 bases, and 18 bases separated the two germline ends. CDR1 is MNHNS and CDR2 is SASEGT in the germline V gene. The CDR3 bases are TGTGCCAGCAGTGGGGGGGTTACAGGACGCGATCAGCCCCAGCATTTT. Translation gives CASSGGVTGRDQPQHF.